A single sample gave rise to the 18 T cell receptor beta chains below, sequenced in a study of early stage breast cancer tumors. Profiled with immunoSEQ multiplex PCR; TCRdb holds only in-frame clones, not every one. Seen here are tens of thousands of clones, roughly 86% observed once, and the top ten hold 9% to 9.5%. The sample taken for sequencing was blood. The receptors were gathered from a person between 50 and 60 years old with breast cancer.

The chain uses TRBV4-3 and TRBJ2-2; D unclear. The CDR3 has 16 amino acids. CDR1 LGHNA and CDR2 YSLEER come from the germline V gene. Trimming pared 1 base from V and 4 bases from J, leaving 13 bases between. CDR3 in amino acids: CASSQVLESPTGELFF. In nucleotides, the CDR3 is TGCGCCAGCAGCCAAGTATTGGAAAGTCCCACCGGGGAGCTGTTTTTT.

This chain uses TRBV7-3 with TRBJ2-5; TRBD2 is a possible D gene (6 bases). The length of the CDR3 is 14 residues. Germline V gives CDR1 SGHTA, CDR2 FQGTGA. V lost 2 bases to trimming and J lost 1 base, with 8 bases between them. The DNA of the CDR3 is TGTGCCAGCAGCTTAGGTAGCGGCCAAGAGACCCAGTACTTC. Protein product: CASSLGSGQETQYF.

The rearrangement joins TRBV11-2 to TRBJ1-1, with 7 bases lining up with TRBD1. The ends lost 5 bases at V and 6 bases at J; junction bases unmatched: 9. The CDR3 has 14 amino acids. The germline CDR1 and CDR2 sequences are SGHAT and FQNNGV. This CDR3 is CASSGRQGRAEAFF. The CDR3 DNA sequence: TGTGCCAGCAGCGGACGACAGGGAAGGGCTGAAGCTTTCTTT.

The genes are TRBV18 and TRBJ1-2; possibly TRBD1 for D (5 bases). Per the germline V gene, CDR1 is KGHSH and CDR2 is LQKENI. Trimming removed 6 bases at V and 4 bases at J, with 15 bases between. The CDR3 has 14 amino acids. The CDR3 loop is CASSRGLGSYGYTF. The CDR3 nucleotides are TGTGCCAGCTCCCGGGGGTTGGGGAGCTATGGCTACACCTTC.

The chain links TRBV14 to TRBJ1-2, with D possibly matching TRBD1 (6 bases). V lost 1 base to trimming and J lost 4 bases, with 16 bases between them. The CDR3 has 16 residues. Germline CDR1 SGHDN, CDR2 FVKESK. CDR3 region: CASSQGSGALSYGYTF. The CDR3 nucleotides are TGTGCCAGCAGCCAAGGGTCAGGGGCACTCTCCTATGGCTACACCTTC.

This sequence joins TRBV7-9 and TRBJ1-2; D remains unclear. CDR1 SEHNR and CDR2 FQNEAQ come from the germline V gene (reference sequence). V lost 3 bases and J lost 2, with 10 bases in between. The CDR3 is 14 residues long. CDR3 residues: CASSLVVLNYGYTF. CDR3 sequence (DNA): TGTGCCAGCAGCTTGGTGGTTCTCAACTATGGCTACACCTTC.

The chain combines TRBV11-1 with TRBJ1-2; D remains unclear. V dropped 5 bases and J dropped 4 bases, with 20 bases sitting between them. Germline lookup yields CDR1 SGHAT and CDR2 FQDESV (reference sequence). The CDR3 has 16 residues. CDR3 DNA: TGTGCCAGCAGCCAATATGAGGCTGGAAAGACCTATGGCTACACCTTC. This encodes CASSQYEAGKTYGYTF. The full variable domain, completed using reference TRBV11-1 and TRBJ1-2, is EAEVAQSPRYKITEKSQAVAFWCDPISGHATLYWYRQILGQGPELLVQFQDESVVDDSQLPKDRFSAERLKGVDSTLKIQPAELGDSAMYLCASSQYEAGKTYGYTFGSGTRLTVV.

This chain connects TRBV5-6 to TRBJ2-7; D gene ambiguous. The CDR3 covers 13 residues. Germline V gene data show CDR1 as SGHDT and CDR2 as YYEEEE. V lost 3 bases and J 1 base, leaving 8 bases between the germline ends. CDR3 sequence reads: CASSSDGSYEQYF. DNA for the CDR3: TGTGCCAGCAGCTCGGACGGTTCCTACGAGCAGTACTTC.

The table lists this clone with a count of one. The chain couples TRBV10-1 to TRBJ2-7; possible D gene TRBD2, 7 bases. The CDR3 contains 16 residues. V lost 0 bases, J lost 3 bases, and 15 bases lay in between. Germline loops: CDR1 WNHNN, CDR2 SYGVQD (reference sequence). DNA of the CDR3: TGCGCCAGCAGTGAGTCGGGAAGGGGGGGGGTCTACGAGCAGTACTTC. Amino acids: CASSESGRGGVYEQYF.

CDR3 loop: CASSPREGGTGELFF. CDR3 in DNA: TGTGCCAGCAGCCCGCGGGAGGGCGGCACCGGGGAGCTGTTTTTT. The rearrangement links TRBV5-4 to TRBJ2-2, with TRBD2 matching over 9 bases. The germline CDR1 and CDR2 sequences are SGHNT and YYREEE (reference sequence). This CDR3 is 15 amino acids long. Unmatched junction bases numbered 5, after V lost 4 bases and J lost 4 bases.

This clone was counted only a few times. V is TRBV7-8 and J is TRBJ2-7, with no clear D. From germline, CDR1 is SGHVS and CDR2 FQNEAQ. Between the trimmed V and J ends, which lost 1 base and 5 bases, there was a span of 9 bases. The CDR3 covers 13 residues. CDR3 sequence: CASSLGNSNEQYF. The CDR3 bases are TGTGCCAGCAGCTTAGGCAACAGCAACGAGCAGTACTTC.

The rearrangement joins TRBV5-1 to TRBJ2-3; D not certain. The CDR3 runs 15 residues. Germline assignment: CDR1 SGHRS and CDR2 YFSETQ. V lost 0 bases to trimming and J lost 2 bases, with 10 bases between them. CDR3 residues: CASSLAGSLTDTQYF. CDR3 in DNA: TGCGCCAGCAGCTTGGCCGGGTCACTCACAGATACGCAGTATTTT.

The chain links TRBV18 to TRBJ2-5; 7 positions agree with TRBD1. The trim removed 2 bases at V and 3 bases at J, leaving 6 bases unmatched. This CDR3 region has 15 residues. Germline values: CDR1 KGHSH, CDR2 LQKENI. CDR3 region: CASSPSRGTEETQYF. CDR3 coding DNA: TGTGCCAGCTCACCATCGAGGGGGACAGAAGAGACCCAGTACTTC.

The chain's CDR3 is CASSPWTGYNEQFF. CDR3 sequence (DNA): TGTGCCAGCAGTCCATGGACAGGGTACAATGAGCAGTTCTTC. The rearrangement uses TRBV27 and TRBJ2-1; 8 nucleotides line up with TRBD1. CDR1 is MNHEY and CDR2 is SMNVEV in the germline V gene (reference sequence). Trimming took 5 bases from V and 4 from J; bases not matched to a gene: 4. CDR3 length equals 14 residues.

The V gene is TRBV11-1, the J gene TRBJ2-6; 10 bases map to TRBD1. This CDR3 spans 17 amino acids. V lost 5 bases and J lost 3; bases outside the gene matches: 7. Germline CDR1 reads SGHAT; CDR2 reads FQDESV (reference sequence). The DNA of the CDR3 is TGTGCCAGCAGCCCCCGGACAGGGGGAAATGGGGCCAACGTCCTGACTTTC. Translated: CASSPRTGGNGANVLTF.

V gene TRBV9 combines with J gene TRBJ1-1, with D uncertain. V was shortened by 3 bases and J by 1 base, with 7 bases between the two germline ends. Looked up from germline, CDR1 is SGDLS and CDR2 is YYNGEE. This CDR3 has 13 residues. CDR3: CASSARANTEAFF. The CDR3 bases are TGTGCCAGCAGCGCCCGGGCGAACACTGAAGCTTTCTTT. Variable domain in full (rest from reference TRBV9 and TRBJ1-1): DSGVTQTPKHLITATGQRVTLRCSPRSGDLSVYWYQQSLDQGLQFLIQYYNGEERAKGNILERFSAQQFPDLHSELNLSSLELGDSALYFCASSARANTEAFFGQGTRLTVV.

The chain combines TRBV7-3 with TRBJ2-1, with D unresolved. The germline V gene encodes CDR1 SGHTA and CDR2 FQGTGA. The CDR3 loop spans 13 amino acids. Trimming took off 8 bases at V and 0 bases at J, with 8 bases between the two ends. The CDR3 DNA reads TGTGCCAGCGGTACAAGCTCCTACAATGAGCAGTTCTTC. This gives the protein CASGTSSYNEQFF.

In nucleotides, the CDR3 is TGTGCCAGCAGCTTAGTTCAGGGATCCTACGAGCAGTACTTC. Amino acid sequence: CASSLVQGSYEQYF. The chain uses TRBV7-9 and TRBJ2-7; D is possibly TRBD1 (5 bases). V gave up 1 base and J gave up 1 base, with 8 bases separating them. The CDR3 totals 14 residues. Germline V gene data show CDR1 as SEHNR and CDR2 as FQNEAQ (reference sequence).